These 6 T cell receptor beta chains were sequenced from one sample in a study of blood T cell repertoires in COVID-19. The data were produced by immunoSEQ multiplex PCR, yet TCRdb's version contains in-frame clones alone and is incomplete. Of about 440,000 clones listed, around 88% are singletons. The sequenced material came from peripheral blood. The receptors here all came from a woman younger than 45 with acute or convalescent COVID-19.

In regard to this clone: Distinct nucleotide sequences in the sample also encode this CDR3. The chain links TRBV30 to TRBJ1-5; D perhaps matches TRBD1 (6 bases). The V end was cut by 1 base, the J end by 0 bases, with 7 bases between. This CDR3 comprises 14 residues. Germline V gene lookup returns CDR1 GTSNPN and CDR2 SVGIG (reference sequence). The CDR3 DNA reads TGTGCCTGGAGTGGGACAGTTAGCAATCAGCCCCAGCATTTT. Its protein is CAWSGTVSNQPQHF.

This chain connects TRBV11-2 to TRBJ1-2; 12 nucleotides match TRBD1. Germline CDR1 SGHAT, CDR2 FQNNGV. The CDR3 loop spans 17 amino acids. Losses at the gene ends were 4 bases for V and 7 bases for J; bases not matched to a gene: 13. This chain's CDR3 is CASSWIRDRGRRSGYTF. As DNA, the CDR3 is TGTGCCAGCAGCTGGATCCGGGACAGGGGGCGTCGTAGTGGCTACACCTTC.

This sequence joins TRBV28 and TRBJ1-1, with D uncertain. Germline V CDR1 and CDR2: MDHEN, SYDVKM. The CDR3 length is 12 residues. The V end lost 2 bases, the J end lost 4 bases, and 5 bases lay between the germline ends. The CDR3, as DNA: TGTGCCAGCAGTTTACTTCGCACTGAAGCTTTCTTT. Translation gives CASSLLRTEAFF.

This clone was seen a handful of times. This rearrangement joins TRBV27 to TRBJ2-7; 9 nucleotides line up with TRBD2. Trimming removed 3 bases from V and 7 bases from J; junction bases left unmatched: 10. The germline gives CDR1 MNHEY, CDR2 SMNVEV (reference sequence). The CDR3 runs 15 residues. The CDR3 sequence is CASSFMASGEGEQYF. The CDR3 nucleotides are TGTGCCAGCAGTTTCATGGCTAGCGGGGAGGGGGAGCAGTACTTC.

The rearrangement uses TRBV19 and TRBJ1-1; 8 bases are shared with TRBD1. CDR1 is LNHDA, CDR2 SQIVND, per germline (reference sequence). J lost 4 bases, V lost 1 base, and 5 bases had no gene match. This CDR3 is built from 15 residues. The CDR3 DNA follows: TGTGCCAGTAGTATAGGGACAGGGTTGGGCACTGAAGCTTTCTTT. Amino acids: CASSIGTGLGTEAFF.

This chain links TRBV6-1 with TRBJ2-5; unclear D gene. This CDR3 region has 14 residues. The germline CDR1 and CDR2 sequences are MNHNS and SASEGT. V was trimmed by 2 bases and J by 5 bases, leaving 12 bases between them. The CDR3 protein is CASSEILARETQYF. The CDR3 region has the DNA TGTGCCAGCAGTGAAATCCTGGCGCGGGAGACCCAGTACTTC.